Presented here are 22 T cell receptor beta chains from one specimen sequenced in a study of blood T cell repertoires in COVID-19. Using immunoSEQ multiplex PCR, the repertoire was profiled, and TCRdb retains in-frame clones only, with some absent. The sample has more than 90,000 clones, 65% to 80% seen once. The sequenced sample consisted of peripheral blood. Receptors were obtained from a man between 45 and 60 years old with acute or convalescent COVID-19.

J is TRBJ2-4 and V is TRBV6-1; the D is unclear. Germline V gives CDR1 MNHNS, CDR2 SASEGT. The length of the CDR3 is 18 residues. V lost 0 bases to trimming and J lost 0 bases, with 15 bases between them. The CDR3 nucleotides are TGTGCCAGCAGTGAAGCGGCACATGGCCTTCTAGCCAAAAACATTCAGTACTTC. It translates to CASSEAAHGLLAKNIQYF.

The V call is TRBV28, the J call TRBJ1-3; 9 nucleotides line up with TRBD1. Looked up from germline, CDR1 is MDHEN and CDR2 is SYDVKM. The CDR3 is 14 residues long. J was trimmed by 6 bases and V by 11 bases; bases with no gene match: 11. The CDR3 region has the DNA TGTGCCCACCGGGGGACAGGGTCGGAAAACACCATATATTTT. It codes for CAHRGTGSENTIYF. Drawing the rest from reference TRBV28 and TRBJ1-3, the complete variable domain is DVKVTQSSRYLVKRTGEKVFLECVQDMDHENMFWYRQDPGLGLRLIYFSYDVKMKEKGDIPEGYSVSREKKERFSLILESASTNQTSMYLCAHRGTGSENTIYFGEGSWLTVV.

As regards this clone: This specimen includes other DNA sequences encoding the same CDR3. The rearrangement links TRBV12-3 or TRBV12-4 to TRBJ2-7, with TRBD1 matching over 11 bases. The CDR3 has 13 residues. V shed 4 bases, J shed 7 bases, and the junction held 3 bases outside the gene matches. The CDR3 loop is CASSSGQGGEQYF. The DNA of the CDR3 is TGTGCCAGCAGTTCGGGACAGGGGGGGGAGCAGTACTTC.

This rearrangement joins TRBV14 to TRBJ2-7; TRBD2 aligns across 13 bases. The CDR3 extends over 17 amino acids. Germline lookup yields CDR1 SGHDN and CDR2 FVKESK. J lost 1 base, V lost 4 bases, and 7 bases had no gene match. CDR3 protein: CASSPRPGLAGSYEQYF. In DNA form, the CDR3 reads TGTGCCAGCAGCCCCAGGCCGGGACTAGCGGGATCCTACGAGCAGTACTTC. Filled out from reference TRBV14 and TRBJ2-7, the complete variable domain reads EAGVTQFPSHSVIEKGQTVTLRCDPISGHDNLYWYRRVMGKEIKFLLHFVKESKQDESGMPNNRFLAERTGGTYSTLKVQPAELEDSGVYFCASSPRPGLAGSYEQYFGPGTRLTVT.

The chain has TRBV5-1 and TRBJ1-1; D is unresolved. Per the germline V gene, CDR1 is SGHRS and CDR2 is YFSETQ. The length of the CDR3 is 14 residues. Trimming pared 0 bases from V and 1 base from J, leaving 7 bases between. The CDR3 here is CASSLERRNTEAFF. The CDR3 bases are TGCGCCAGCAGCTTGGAGCGGAGGAACACTGAAGCTTTCTTT.

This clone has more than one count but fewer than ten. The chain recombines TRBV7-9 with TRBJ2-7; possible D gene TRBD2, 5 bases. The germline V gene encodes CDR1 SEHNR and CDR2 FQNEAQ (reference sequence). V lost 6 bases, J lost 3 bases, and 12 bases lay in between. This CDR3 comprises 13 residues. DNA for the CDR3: TGTGCCAGCAGGTCCGGACTTAACTACGAGCAGTACTTC. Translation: CASRSGLNYEQYF.

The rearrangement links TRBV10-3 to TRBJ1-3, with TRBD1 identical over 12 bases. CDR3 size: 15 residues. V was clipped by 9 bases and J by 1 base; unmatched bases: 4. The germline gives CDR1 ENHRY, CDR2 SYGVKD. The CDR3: CAIGTGGASGNTIYF. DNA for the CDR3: TGTGCCATAGGGACAGGGGGCGCGTCTGGAAACACCATATATTTT.

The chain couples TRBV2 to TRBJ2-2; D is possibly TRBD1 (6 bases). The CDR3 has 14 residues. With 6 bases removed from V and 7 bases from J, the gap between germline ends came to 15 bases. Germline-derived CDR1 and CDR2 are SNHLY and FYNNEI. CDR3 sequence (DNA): TGTGCCAGCAGGATCTTACAGGGTGGCGGGGAGCTGTTTTTT. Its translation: CASRILQGGGELFF. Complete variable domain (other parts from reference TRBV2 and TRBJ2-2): EPEVTQTPSHQVTQMGQEVILRCVPISNHLYFYWYRQILGQKVEFLVSFYNNEISEKSEIFDDQFSVERPDGSNFTLKIRSTKLEDSAMYFCASRILQGGGELFFGEGSRLTVL.

The CDR3 nucleotides read TGTGCCAGCAGCTCCCCCGGGTATGGGTTCGGCAAAAACATTCAGTACTTC. The encoded protein is CASSSPGYGFGKNIQYF. The chain couples TRBV7-6 to TRBJ2-4, with D unclear. Germline-derived CDR1 and CDR2 are SGHVS and FNYEAQ. There are 17 residues in the CDR3. V gave up 4 bases and J gave up 3 bases, with 19 bases separating them. Full variable domain (remainder filled in from reference TRBV7-6 and TRBJ2-4): GAGVSQSPRYKVTKRGQDVALRCDPISGHVSLYWYRQALGQGPEFLTYFNYEAQQDKSGLPNDRFSAERPEGSISTLTIQRTEQRDSAMYRCASSSPGYGFGKNIQYFGAGTRLSVL.

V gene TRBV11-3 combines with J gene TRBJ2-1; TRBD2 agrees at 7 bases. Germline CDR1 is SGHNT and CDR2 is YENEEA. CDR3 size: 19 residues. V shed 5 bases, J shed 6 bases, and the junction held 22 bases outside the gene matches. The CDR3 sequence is CASSLLPVGRSGGGNEQFF. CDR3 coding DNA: TGTGCCAGCAGCCTATTACCCGTGGGGCGATCGGGAGGAGGCAATGAGCAGTTCTTC.

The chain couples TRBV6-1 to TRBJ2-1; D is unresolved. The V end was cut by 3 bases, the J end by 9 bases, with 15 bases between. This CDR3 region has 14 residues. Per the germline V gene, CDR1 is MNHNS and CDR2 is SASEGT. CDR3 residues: CASSERPPRGEQFF. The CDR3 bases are TGTGCCAGCAGTGAGAGGCCTCCGCGCGGTGAGCAGTTCTTC.

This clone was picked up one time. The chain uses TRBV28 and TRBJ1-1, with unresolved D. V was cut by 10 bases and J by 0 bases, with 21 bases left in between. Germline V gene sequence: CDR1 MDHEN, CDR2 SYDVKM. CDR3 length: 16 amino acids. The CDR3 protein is CATEPIGFALNTEAFF. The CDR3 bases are TGTGCCACCGAGCCCATCGGGTTCGCCCTGAACACTGAAGCTTTCTTT.

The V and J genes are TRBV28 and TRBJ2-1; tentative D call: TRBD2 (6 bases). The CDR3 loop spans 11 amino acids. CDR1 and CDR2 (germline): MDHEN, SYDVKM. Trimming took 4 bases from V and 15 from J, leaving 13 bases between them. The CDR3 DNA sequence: TGTGCCAGCAGTTATCGGGACTTTGTGTTCTTC. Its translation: CASSYRDFVFF.

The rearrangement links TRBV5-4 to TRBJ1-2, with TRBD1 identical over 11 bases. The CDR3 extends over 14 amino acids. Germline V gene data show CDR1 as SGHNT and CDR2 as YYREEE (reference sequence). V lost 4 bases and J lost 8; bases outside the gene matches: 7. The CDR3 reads CASSGDRGDGGYTF. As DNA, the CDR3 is TGTGCCAGCAGCGGGGACAGGGGGGATGGGGGCTACACCTTC.

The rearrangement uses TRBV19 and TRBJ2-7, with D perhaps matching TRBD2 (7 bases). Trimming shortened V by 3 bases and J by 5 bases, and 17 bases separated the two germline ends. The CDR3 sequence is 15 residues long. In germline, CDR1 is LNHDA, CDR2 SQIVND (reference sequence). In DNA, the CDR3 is TGTGCCAGTAGTATGGTAGGGGGGGTAATCGACGAGCAGTACTTC. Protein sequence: CASSMVGGVIDEQYF.

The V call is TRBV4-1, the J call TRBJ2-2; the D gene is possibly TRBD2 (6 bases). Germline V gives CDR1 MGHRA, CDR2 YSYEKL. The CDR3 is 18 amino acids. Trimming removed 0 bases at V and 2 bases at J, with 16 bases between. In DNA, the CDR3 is TGCGCCAGCAGCCAAGAACCCCACGGAGGGGACAACACCGGGGAGCTGTTTTTT. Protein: CASSQEPHGGDNTGELFF.

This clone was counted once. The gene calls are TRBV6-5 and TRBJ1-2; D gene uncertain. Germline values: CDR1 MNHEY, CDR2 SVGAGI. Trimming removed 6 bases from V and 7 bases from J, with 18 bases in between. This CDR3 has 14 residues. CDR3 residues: CASRDRGSTGGYTF. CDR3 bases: TGTGCCAGCAGGGACCGGGGTTCCACCGGTGGCTACACCTTC.

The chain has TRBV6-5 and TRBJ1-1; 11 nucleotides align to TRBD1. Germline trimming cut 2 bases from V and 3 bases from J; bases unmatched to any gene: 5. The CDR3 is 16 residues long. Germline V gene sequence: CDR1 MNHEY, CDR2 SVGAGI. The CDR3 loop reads CASSYDGQGADTEAFF. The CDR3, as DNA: TGTGCCAGCAGTTACGACGGACAGGGGGCGGACACTGAAGCTTTCTTT.

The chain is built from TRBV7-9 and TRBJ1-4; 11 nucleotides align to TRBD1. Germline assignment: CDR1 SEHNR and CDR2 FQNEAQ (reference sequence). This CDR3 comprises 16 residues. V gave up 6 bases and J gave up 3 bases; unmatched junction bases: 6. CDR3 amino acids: CASSRTGGASNEKLFF. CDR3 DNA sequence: TGTGCCAGCAGTAGGACAGGGGGCGCGTCTAATGAAAAACTGTTTTTT. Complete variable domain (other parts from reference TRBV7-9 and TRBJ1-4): DTGVSQNPRHKITKRGQNVTFRCDPISEHNRLYWYRQTLGQGPEFLTYFQNEAQLEKSRLLSDRFSAERPKGSFSTLEIQRTEQGDSAMYLCASSRTGGASNEKLFFGSGTQLSVL.

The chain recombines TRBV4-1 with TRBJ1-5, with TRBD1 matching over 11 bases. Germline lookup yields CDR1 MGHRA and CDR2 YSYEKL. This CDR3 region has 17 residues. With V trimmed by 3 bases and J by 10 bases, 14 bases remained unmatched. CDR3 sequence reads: CASSHPYIGTGGVPQHF. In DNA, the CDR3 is TGCGCCAGCAGCCATCCGTATATCGGGACAGGGGGTGTACCCCAGCATTTT.

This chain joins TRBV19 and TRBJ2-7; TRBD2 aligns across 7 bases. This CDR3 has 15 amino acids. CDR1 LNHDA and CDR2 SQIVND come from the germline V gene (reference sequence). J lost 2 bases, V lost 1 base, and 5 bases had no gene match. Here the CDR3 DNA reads TGTGCCAGTAGTATAGTCCAGGGAGGGCCCTACGAGCAGTACTTC. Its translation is CASSIVQGGPYEQYF.

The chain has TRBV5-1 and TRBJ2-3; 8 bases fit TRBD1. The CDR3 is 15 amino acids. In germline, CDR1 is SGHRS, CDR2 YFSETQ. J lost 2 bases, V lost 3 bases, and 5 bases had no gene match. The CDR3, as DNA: TGCGCCAGCAGCTACAGACAGGGGCCCACAGATACGCAGTATTTT. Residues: CASSYRQGPTDTQYF.